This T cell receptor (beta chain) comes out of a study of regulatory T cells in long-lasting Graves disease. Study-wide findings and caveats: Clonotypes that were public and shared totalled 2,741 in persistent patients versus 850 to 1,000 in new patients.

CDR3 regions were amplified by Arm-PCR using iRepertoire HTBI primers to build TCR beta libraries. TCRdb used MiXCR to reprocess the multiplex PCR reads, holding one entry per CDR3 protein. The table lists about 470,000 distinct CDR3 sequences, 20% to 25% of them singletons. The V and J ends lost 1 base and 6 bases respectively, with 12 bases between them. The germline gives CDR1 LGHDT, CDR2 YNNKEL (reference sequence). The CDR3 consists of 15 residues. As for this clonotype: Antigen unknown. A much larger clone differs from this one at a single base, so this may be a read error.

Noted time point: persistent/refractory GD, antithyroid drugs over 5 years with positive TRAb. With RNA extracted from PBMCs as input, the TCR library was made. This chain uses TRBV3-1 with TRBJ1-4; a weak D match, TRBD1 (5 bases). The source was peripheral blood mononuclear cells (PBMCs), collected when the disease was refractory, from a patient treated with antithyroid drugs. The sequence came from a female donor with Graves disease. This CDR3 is CASSQVRGTDEKLFF. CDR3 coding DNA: TGTGCCAGCAGCCAAGTGCGGGGGACGGATGAAAAACTGTTTTTT. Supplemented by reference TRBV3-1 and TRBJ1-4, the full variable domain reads DTAVSQTPKYLVTQMGNDKSIKCEQNLGHDTMYWYKQDSKKFLKIMFSYNNKELIINETVPNRFSPKSPDKAHLNLHINSLELGDSAVYFCASSQVRGTDEKLFFGSGTQLSVL.